The TCR beta chain described here comes from a study of response to subunit inactivated influenza vaccine. TCRdb ran MiXCR on the RT-PCR reads and lists one entry per CDR3 protein. The sample shows 650,000 to 800,000 distinct CDR3 sequences, less than 20% of them seen only once. The TCR comes from a man aged 45 to 65 who received an inactivated influenza vaccine. Sequenced here: PBMCs from blood, sampled roughly 5 days after vaccination.

Here the CDR3 reads CASSNQGNTGELFF. The CDR3 DNA reads as TGTGCCAGCAGCAATCAGGGTAACACCGGGGAGCTGTTTTTT. V gene TRBV7-2 combines with J gene TRBJ2-2, with D perhaps TRBD1 (5 bases). Trimming took 5 bases from V and 2 from J, leaving 9 bases between them. CDR3 length: 14 amino acids. Germline V gene lookup returns CDR1 SGHTA and CDR2 FQGNSA.